This T cell receptor beta chain was found in a study of blood T cell repertoires in COVID-19. Study as a whole: Material from acute and convalescent COVID-19 was sourced from the United States, Italy and Spain.

The CDR3 is 15 residues long. The germline V and J ends were trimmed by 5 bases and 2 bases, with 18 bases remaining between them. Germline lookup yields CDR1 GTSNPN and CDR2 SVGIG (reference sequence). Assay used: immunoSEQ multiplex PCR; TCRdb lists only in-frame clones, some missing. The sample lists about 170,000 clones, 85% occurring once. Material: peripheral blood. This TCR was recovered from a human donor with acute or convalescent COVID-19. The donor label of this sample is uncertain. The chain is built from TRBV30 and TRBJ1-1, with D possibly matching TRBD1 (5 bases). CDR3 coding DNA: TGTGCCTGGGAACCGGACATCATGGACAACACTGAAGCTTTCTTT. Translating it yields CAWEPDIMDNTEAFF.